The 30 T cell receptor beta chains below come from one sample, sequenced in a study of blood T cells in healthy people across ages (dated by TCRdb to about 2015). The library was generated by 5' RACE. Sequenced on an Illumina HiSeq 2500. A second PCR of about 6 to 11 cycles was run with a J-beta primer mix and a sample-barcoded 5' primer. TCRdb trimmed public reads at Q25 via fastp, called clones via MiXCR and kept in-frame beta chains. Every distinct CDR3 protein forms one entry, paired with its most common genes and DNA. This sample comprises 750,000 or so distinct CDR3 sequences, around a quarter of them detected only once. Roughly a tenth of the sample belongs to the ten largest clones. The same data also went into a second study, on T cells of mothers and their children.

Sequences were obtained from blood. These receptors were obtained from a boy younger than 18 in good health.

This clonotype has just a few counts. The rearrangement uses TRBV20-1 and TRBJ2-7; 14 bases match TRBD2. Germline lookup yields CDR1 DFQATT and CDR2 SNEGSKA (reference sequence). The J segment lost 3 bases and the V segment lost 3 bases, leaving 16 bases of the junction unmatched. This CDR3 is built from 19 residues. CDR3 DNA sequence: TGCAGTGCTAGTCTTCTCCGGACTAGCGGGAGGAGCGGGTTCTACGAGCAGTACTTC. Protein sequence: CSASLLRTSGRSGFYEQYF.

The rearrangement uses TRBV5-1 and TRBJ2-5; 8 nucleotides line up with TRBD2. This CDR3 has 14 residues. After removal of 5 bases from V and 5 bases from J, the junction contained 8 bases not matched to a gene. Germline V gives CDR1 SGHRS, CDR2 YFSETQ. The CDR3 reads CASRAGGVSETQYF. CDR3 coding DNA: TGCGCCAGCAGGGCGGGAGGTGTTTCGGAGACCCAGTACTTC.

There are a few counts of this clonotype. The genes are TRBV5-1 and TRBJ2-5, with 10 bases that match TRBD1. V was pared by 4 bases and J by 4 bases, with 4 bases of the junction left unmatched. Looked up from germline, CDR1 is SGHRS and CDR2 is YFSETQ. The CDR3 sequence is 14 residues long. CDR3 coding DNA: TGCGCCAGCAGCCAGACAGGGGGCGTAGAGACCCAGTACTTC. It yields the protein CASSQTGGVETQYF.

V and J are TRBV11-3 and TRBJ2-1; D perhaps matches TRBD2 (6 bases). The length of the CDR3 is 16 residues. V lost 2 bases and J 3 bases, leaving 14 bases between the germline ends. Germline V lookup: CDR1 SGHNT, CDR2 YENEEA. This CDR3 reads CASSLRIQGGYNEQFF. The CDR3 DNA follows: TGTGCCAGCAGCTTAAGGATTCAGGGAGGCTACAATGAGCAGTTCTTC.

This chain uses TRBV4-1 with TRBJ1-1, with TRBD1 matching over 9 bases. Germline V CDR1 and CDR2: MGHRA, YSYEKL. The CDR3 spans 16 residues. J was trimmed by 0 bases and V by 4 bases; bases with no gene match: 6. The CDR3 DNA reads as TGCGCCAGCAGCCGGACAGGGGACGGTCTGAACACTGAAGCTTTCTTT. This sequence encodes CASSRTGDGLNTEAFF.

The rearrangement uses TRBV7-2 and TRBJ2-7, with TRBD1 as a possible D gene (5 bases). This CDR3 is 14 amino acids long. Trimming cost V 5 bases and J 6 bases, with 17 bases left between them. Germline-derived CDR1 and CDR2 are SGHTA and FQGNSA. CDR3 DNA sequence: TGTGCCAGCAGCCTTGTCAGGGCAAGTAGCGAGCAGTACTTC. This sequence encodes CASSLVRASSEQYF.

This sequence joins TRBV6-2 or TRBV6-3 and TRBJ1-5, with D hard to call. Germline V lookup: CDR1 MNHEY, CDR2 SVGEGT. Trimming shortened V by 6 bases and J by 0 bases, and 6 bases separated the two germline ends. This CDR3 is 13 amino acids long. CDR3 amino acids: CASRANSNQPQHF. In DNA, the CDR3 is TGTGCCAGCAGAGCAAATAGCAATCAGCCCCAGCATTTT.

This clonotype came up a few times. The conserved phenylalanine or tryptophan normally closing the CDR3 is absent here, so this likely arose from a read error. This sequence joins TRBV24-1 and TRBJ1-2; the D is unclear. The CDR3 runs 12 residues. The V gene's germline CDR1 is KGHDR and CDR2 SFDVKD. V lost 3 bases to trimming and J lost 7 bases, with 8 bases between them. The CDR3 loop is CATSDAETGYTL. The CDR3 DNA reads as TGTGCCACCAGTGATGCCGAAACTGGCTACACCCTC.

The sample holds a few counts of this clonotype. The rearrangement uses TRBV12-3 or TRBV12-4 and TRBJ2-5; 12 bases are shared with TRBD1. This CDR3 spans 16 amino acids. The J segment lost 5 bases and the V segment lost 6 bases, leaving 10 bases of the junction unmatched. The CDR3: CASSNRDRGRFETQYF. The CDR3 DNA is TGTGCCAGCAGCAACCGGGACAGGGGGCGATTCGAGACCCAGTACTTC.

The chain employs TRBV4-3 and TRBJ1-1; D is unclear. The CDR3 extends over 15 amino acids. The germline V gene has CDR1 LGHNA and CDR2 YSLEER. V shed 1 base and J shed 1 base, with 10 bases lying between them. The chain's CDR3 is CASSQGISSNTEAFF. CDR3 DNA: TGCGCCAGCAGCCAAGGGATCAGTTCGAACACTGAAGCTTTCTTT.

This clonotype turned up a few times. This chain uses TRBV20-1 with TRBJ2-1; D not certain. This CDR3 comprises 14 residues. CDR1 is DFQATT, CDR2 SNEGSKA, per germline (reference sequence). Trimming shortened V by 3 bases and J by 6 bases, and 15 bases separated the two germline ends. The CDR3 spells CSASGRNDSNEQFF. CDR3 bases: TGCAGTGCTAGCGGGCGGAACGACTCCAATGAGCAGTTCTTC.

The genes are TRBV6-1 and TRBJ1-2, with D perhaps matching TRBD1 (5 bases). Germline V gives CDR1 MNHNS, CDR2 SASEGT. V gave up 6 bases and J gave up 1 base, with 15 bases separating them. The CDR3 is 15 amino acids. Here the CDR3 reads CASRDRDSLNYGYTF. The CDR3 region has the DNA TGTGCCAGCAGGGACCGGGACTCGCTTAACTATGGCTACACCTTC.

In this sample, this clonotype turned up a few times. The V and J genes are TRBV4-3 and TRBJ1-4, with D unclear. The CDR3 is 15 amino acids. The germline gives CDR1 LGHNA, CDR2 YSLEER. Between the trimmed V and J ends, which lost 4 bases and 8 bases, there was a span of 17 bases. CDR3 sequence (DNA): TGCGCCAGCAGCCCAAAGCTCGGGGTTGGGGAAAAACTGTTTTTT. Its translation is CASSPKLGVGEKLFF.

The rearrangement joins TRBV3-1 to TRBJ2-7, with 11 nucleotides matching TRBD2. CDR1 is LGHDT and CDR2 is YNNKEL in the germline V gene (reference sequence). V was pared by 1 base and J by 7 bases, with 12 bases of the junction left unmatched. This CDR3 comprises 17 residues. The CDR3 DNA reads as TGTGCCAGCAGCCAAGGACCTTATAGCGGGAGGGCGTGGGAGCAGTACTTC. As protein: CASSQGPYSGRAWEQYF.

This clonotype was seen a few times. The chain recombines TRBV25-1 with TRBJ2-7; D may be TRBD1 (5 bases). The V end lost 4 bases, the J end lost 3 bases, and 13 bases lay between the germline ends. This CDR3 comprises 14 residues. Germline CDR1 MGHDK, CDR2 SYGVNS. CDR3 sequence (DNA): TGTGCCAGCAGTGTAAGTCTAGGGGTCTACGAGCAGTACTTC. Amino acid sequence: CASSVSLGVYEQYF.

The table lists this clonotype with a few counts. The V call is TRBV20-1, the J call TRBJ2-3; TRBD1 is a possible D gene (5 bases). This CDR3 spans 15 amino acids. V was clipped by 0 bases and J by 0 bases, with 10 bases between them. Germline V gene data show CDR1 as DFQATT and CDR2 as SNEGSKA (reference sequence). The CDR3 bases are TGCAGTGCTAGAGATTCGGACACGAGCACAGATACGCAGTATTTT. The encoded protein is CSARDSDTSTDTQYF.

This clonotype was counted a few times. V and J are TRBV4-2 and TRBJ2-5, with 7 bases identical to TRBD1. The DNA end is a closer match to TRBJ2-7, so the J assignment may be wrong. This CDR3 has 15 residues. Germline V gene data show CDR1 as LGHNA and CDR2 as YNFKEQ. In nucleotides, the CDR3 is TGTGCCAGCAGCCGATTGACAGGGAATGTACACGAGCAGTACTTC. It encodes CASSRLTGNVHEQYF.

This clonotype was seen more than once but under ten times. The chain carries TRBV29-1 and TRBJ2-2; D not resolved. This CDR3 is built from 14 residues. V lost 6 bases and J 1 base, leaving 12 bases between the germline ends. Germline loops: CDR1 SQVTM, CDR2 ANQGSEA. In nucleotides, the CDR3 is TGCAGCGTGAACCCCAAGGGGAACACCGGGGAGCTGTTTTTT. It specifies CSVNPKGNTGELFF.

The V call is TRBV4-3, the J call TRBJ2-5, with TRBD1 matching 11 bases. Germline V gives CDR1 LGHNA, CDR2 YSLEER. The CDR3 extends over 15 amino acids. J gave up 4 bases and V 1 base, and 2 bases lay outside the gene matches. The CDR3 is CASSQGTGGSETQYF. CDR3 coding DNA: TGCGCCAGCAGCCAAGGGACAGGGGGCTCAGAGACCCAGTACTTC.

V is TRBV7-2 and J is TRBJ2-5, with 9 bases lining up with TRBD2. This CDR3 has 15 amino acids. Germline loops: CDR1 SGHTA, CDR2 FQGNSA. V shed 5 bases, J shed 2 bases, and the junction held 6 bases outside the gene matches. CDR3 sequence: CASSQTAGGQETQYF. Here the CDR3 DNA reads TGTGCCAGCAGCCAGACAGCGGGGGGACAAGAGACCCAGTACTTC.

Only a few counts were recorded for this clonotype. The CDR3 loop reads CASSVFPSYEQYF. CDR3 coding DNA: TGTGCCAGCAGCGTATTCCCCAGCTACGAGCAGTACTTC. J is TRBJ2-7 and V is TRBV9; the D is unclear. CDR3 length: 13 amino acids. Germline V gives CDR1 SGDLS, CDR2 YYNGEE. V dropped 1 base and J dropped 3 bases, with 8 bases sitting between them.

This clonotype has a handful of counts. The chain has TRBV5-1 and TRBJ2-1; 8 bases align to TRBD2. Germline loops: CDR1 SGHRS, CDR2 YFSETQ. The trim removed 4 bases at V and 6 bases at J, leaving 9 bases unmatched. The CDR3 is 15 amino acids. This chain's CDR3 is CASSKGLEGLNEQFF. The CDR3 nucleotides read TGCGCCAGCAGCAAGGGACTAGAGGGTCTCAATGAGCAGTTCTTC.

The V gene is TRBV6-5, the J gene TRBJ2-7; tentatively, D is TRBD2 (6 bases). Germline CDR1 is MNHEY and CDR2 is SVGAGI. This CDR3 is 12 amino acids long. V lost 5 bases, J lost 7 bases, and 12 bases lay in between. The CDR3 region has the DNA TGTGCCAGCAGTCCCGGGACTTTAGAGCAGTACTTC. This translates into CASSPGTLEQYF.

This chain joins TRBV6-6 and TRBJ1-1; the D is unclear. V lost 2 bases and J 1 base, leaving 8 bases between the germline ends. Germline V gives CDR1 MNHNY, CDR2 SVGAGI (reference sequence). The CDR3 loop spans 14 amino acids. The CDR3 bases are TGTGCCAGCAGTTACGCGGGGTCGAACACTGAAGCTTTCTTT. Encoded protein: CASSYAGSNTEAFF.

The chain uses TRBV7-2 and TRBJ1-5; no reliable D call. From germline, CDR1 is SGHTA and CDR2 FQGNSA. The CDR3 loop spans 12 amino acids. With 4 bases removed from V and 9 bases from J, the gap between germline ends came to 10 bases. This CDR3 reads CASSSSGRPQHF. The CDR3 nucleotides are TGTGCCAGCAGCTCCAGTGGTCGGCCCCAGCATTTT. Filled out from reference TRBV7-2 and TRBJ1-5, the complete variable domain reads GAGVSQSPSNKVTEKGKDVELRCDPISGHTALYWYRQSLGQGLEFLIYFQGNSAPDKSGLPSDRFSAERTGGSVSTLTIQRTQQEDSAVYLCASSSSGRPQHFGDGTRLSIL.

This clonotype was recorded a few times. The gene calls are TRBV5-6 and TRBJ2-7; D is ambiguous. Germline V lookup: CDR1 SGHDT, CDR2 YYEEEE. With 3 bases removed from V and 3 bases from J, the gap between germline ends came to 10 bases. This CDR3 comprises 13 residues. The CDR3 DNA reads as TGTGCCAGCAGCTACGCCTATGGCTACGAGCAGTACTTC. Translation: CASSYAYGYEQYF. The full variable domain, its missing parts supplied by reference TRBV5-6 and TRBJ2-7, is DAGVTQSPTHLIKTRGQQVTLRCSPKSGHDTVSWYQQALGQGPQFIFQYYEEEERQRGNFPDRFSGHQFPNYSSELNVNALLLGDSALYLCASSYAYGYEQYFGPGTRLTVT.

A few counts support this clonotype. This chain joins TRBV7-2 and TRBJ2-1; 7 bases line up with TRBD1. The CDR3 contains 13 residues. The germline CDR1 and CDR2 sequences are SGHTA and FQGNSA. Trimming took 5 bases from V and 12 from J; bases not matched to a gene: 10. The CDR3 loop is CASSKGQPTGQFF. The CDR3 nucleotides are TGTGCCAGCAGCAAGGGACAGCCTACAGGGCAGTTCTTC. Full variable domain (missing parts from reference TRBV7-2 and TRBJ2-1): GAGVSQSPSNKVTEKGKDVELRCDPISGHTALYWYRQSLGQGLEFLIYFQGNSAPDKSGLPSDRFSAERTGGSVSTLTIQRTQQEDSAVYLCASSKGQPTGQFFGPGTRLTVL.

This clonotype came up a few times. This sequence joins TRBV20-1 and TRBJ2-7; maybe TRBD2 (5 bases). V lost 4 bases to trimming and J lost 7 bases, with 17 bases between them. Germline CDR1 and CDR2: DFQATT and SNEGSKA (reference sequence). CDR3 length equals 13 residues. CDR3 DNA: TGCAGTGCTACGTCTAGCTCACGGAGTGAGCAGTACTTC. The encoded protein is CSATSSSRSEQYF.

V gene TRBV2 combines with J gene TRBJ2-1, with 7 bases that match TRBD2. The DNA matches TRBJ2-7 better at its end, which makes the J call doubtful. Germline CDR1 is SNHLY and CDR2 is FYNNEI. CDR3 length equals 14 residues. In DNA form, the CDR3 reads TGTGCCAGCAATTCGGGCGGGAGATCCTACGAGCAGTACTTC. Protein: CASNSGGRSYEQYF.

The chain has TRBV27 and TRBJ1-6, with D possibly TRBD1 on 6 matching bases. Germline V gene data show CDR1 as MNHEY and CDR2 as SMNVEV (reference sequence). There are 14 residues in the CDR3. The ends were cut back, 4 bases at V and 7 bases at J, with 11 bases in the middle. CDR3 nucleotides: TGTGCCAGCAGTTCAGGGACATACAATTCACCCCTCCACTTT. Its translation: CASSSGTYNSPLHF.